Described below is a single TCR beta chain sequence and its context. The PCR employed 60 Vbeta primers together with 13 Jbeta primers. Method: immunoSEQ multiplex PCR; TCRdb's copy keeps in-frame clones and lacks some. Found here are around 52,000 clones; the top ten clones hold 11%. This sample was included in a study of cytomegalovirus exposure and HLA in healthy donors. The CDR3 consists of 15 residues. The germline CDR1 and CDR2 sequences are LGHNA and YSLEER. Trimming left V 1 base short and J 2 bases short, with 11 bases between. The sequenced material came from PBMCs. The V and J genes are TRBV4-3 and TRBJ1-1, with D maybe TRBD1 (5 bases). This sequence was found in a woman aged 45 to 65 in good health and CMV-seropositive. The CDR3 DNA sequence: TGCGCCAGCAGCCAAGTGACCGGGGGTAACACTGAAGCTTTCTTT. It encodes CASSQVTGGNTEAFF.